This T cell receptor (beta chain) emerged from a study of naive and memory T cell subsets. Study findings and constraints: Clonotypes are single alpha or beta chains, not paired receptors.

This CDR3 is built from 15 residues. With 4 bases removed from V and 3 bases from J, the gap between germline ends came to 13 bases. Germline V CDR1 and CDR2: SEHNR, FQNEAQ (reference sequence). About this clonotype itself: Its target is unknown.

An equimolar mix of two oligonucleotides served as the beta constant-region primer for TRBC1 and TRBC2. Ligated cDNA was amplified by four rounds of PCR with nested alpha and beta constant-region primers and SP2. Each CDR3 protein gets one entry after TCRdb re-called the UMI-ligation and nested PCR reads with MiXCR. The sample holds over 65,000 distinct CDR3 sequences, roughly 9.2% seen once. The TCR sequence derives from a human donor in good health. The sequenced sample was naive CD8+ T cells from blood. The chain joins TRBV7-9 to TRBJ2-1; D is possibly TRBD2 (5 bases). This CDR3 is CASSWRVGSYNEQFF. CDR3 sequence (DNA): TGTGCCAGCAGCTGGCGGGTGGGCAGCTACAATGAGCAGTTCTTC. Using reference TRBV7-9 and TRBJ2-1 for the parts outside the CDR3, the full variable domain is DTGVSQNPRHKITKRGQNVTFRCDPISEHNRLYWYRQTLGQGPEFLTYFQNEAQLEKSRLLSDRFSAERPKGSFSTLEIQRTEQGDSAMYLCASSWRVGSYNEQFFGPGTRLTVL.